This TCR beta chain stems from a study of blood T cells in healthy people across ages. CDR3 length equals 15 residues. Germline V gene data show CDR1 as SGHVS and CDR2 as FQNEAQ. Losses at the gene ends were 4 bases for V and 4 bases for J; bases not matched to a gene: 8. About this clonotype itself: Its antigen is unknown.

A second roughly 6 to 12 cycle PCR used barcoded and J-beta primers. Each CDR3 protein gets one entry after TCRdb re-called the 5' RACE reads with MiXCR. This repertoire shows about 680,000 distinct CDR3 sequences, around 48% found once; its top ten account for under 35%. Every participating donor contributed roughly 11 milliliters of peripheral blood through a draw. Per sample, at least 5 micrograms of total RNA were extracted. Whole-study results and caveats: Older age coincided with a roughly linear decline in TCR beta diversity per million T cells. It was not possible, with unsorted PBMCs, to conclusively compare naive and antigen-experienced cells.

The specimen was blood. The sequence derives from a woman aged 60 to 75 in good health. The chain couples TRBV7-8 to TRBJ1-2, with 8 bases lining up with TRBD1. The CDR3 sequence is CASSWVGQVSYGYTF. As DNA, the CDR3 is TGTGCCAGCAGCTGGGTGGGACAGGTTAGCTATGGCTACACCTTC.